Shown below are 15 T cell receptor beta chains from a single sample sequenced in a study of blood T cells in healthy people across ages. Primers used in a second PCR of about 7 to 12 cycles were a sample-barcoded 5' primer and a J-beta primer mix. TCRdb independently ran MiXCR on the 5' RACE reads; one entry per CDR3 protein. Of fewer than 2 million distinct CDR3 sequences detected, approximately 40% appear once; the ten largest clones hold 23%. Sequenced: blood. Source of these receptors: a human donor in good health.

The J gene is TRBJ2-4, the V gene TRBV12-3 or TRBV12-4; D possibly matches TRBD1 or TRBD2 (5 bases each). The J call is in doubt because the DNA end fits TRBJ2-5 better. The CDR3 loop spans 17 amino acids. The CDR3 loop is CASRKGDRGLKRETQYF. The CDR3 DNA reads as TGTGCCAGCCGAAAGGGAGACCGGGGCTTAAAACGAGAGACCCAGTACTTC.

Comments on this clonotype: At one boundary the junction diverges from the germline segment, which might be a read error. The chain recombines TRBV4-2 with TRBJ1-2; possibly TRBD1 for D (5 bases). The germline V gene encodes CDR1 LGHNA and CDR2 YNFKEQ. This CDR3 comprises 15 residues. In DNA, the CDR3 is TGTGCCAGCAACCAAGAATGGGGCCCAGAGAATGGCTACACCTTC. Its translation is CASNQEWGPENGYTF.

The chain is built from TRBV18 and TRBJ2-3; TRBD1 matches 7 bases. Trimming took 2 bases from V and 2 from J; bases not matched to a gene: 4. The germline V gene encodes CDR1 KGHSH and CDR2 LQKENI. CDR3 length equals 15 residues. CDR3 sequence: CASSPRDRDTDTQYF. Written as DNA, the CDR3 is TGTGCCAGCTCACCAAGGGACAGAGACACAGATACGCAGTATTTT. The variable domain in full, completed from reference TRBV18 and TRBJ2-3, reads NAGVMQNPRHLVRRRGQEARLRCSPMKGHSHVYWYRQLPEEGLKFMVYLQKENIIDESGMPKERFSAEFPKEGPSILRIQQVVRGDSAAYFCASSPRDRDTDTQYFGPGTRLTVL.

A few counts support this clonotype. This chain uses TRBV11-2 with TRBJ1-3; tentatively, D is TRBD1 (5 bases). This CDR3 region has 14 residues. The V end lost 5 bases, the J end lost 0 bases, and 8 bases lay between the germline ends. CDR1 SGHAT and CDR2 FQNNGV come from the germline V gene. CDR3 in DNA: TGTGCCAGCAGCCAAGGGGTCTCTGGAAACACCATATATTTT. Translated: CASSQGVSGNTIYF. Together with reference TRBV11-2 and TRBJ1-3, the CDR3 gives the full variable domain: EAGVAQSPRYKIIEKRQSVAFWCNPISGHATLYWYQQILGQGPKLLIQFQNNGVVDDSQLPKDRFSAERLKGVDSTLKIQPAKLEDSAVYLCASSQGVSGNTIYFGEGSWLTVV.

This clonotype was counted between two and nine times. Written as DNA, the CDR3 is TGCAGTGCCGTTAGCGGGGGGCCCTACGAGCAGTACTTC. Amino acid sequence: CSAVSGGPYEQYF. The chain uses TRBV20-1 and TRBJ2-7; 10 bases align to TRBD2. Germline lookup yields CDR1 DFQATT and CDR2 SNEGSKA (reference sequence). The length of the CDR3 is 13 residues. V was clipped by 6 bases and J by 2 bases; unmatched bases: 4.

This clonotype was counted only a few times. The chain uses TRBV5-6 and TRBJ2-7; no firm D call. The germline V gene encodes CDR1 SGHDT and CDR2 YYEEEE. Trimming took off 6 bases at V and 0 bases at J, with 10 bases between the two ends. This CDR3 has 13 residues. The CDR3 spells CASTRRSSYEQYF. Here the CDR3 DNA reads TGTGCCAGCACCCGACGGAGCTCCTACGAGCAGTACTTC.

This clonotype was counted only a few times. The CDR3 nucleotides read TGTGCCATCACAGCTAGCGGGGTCACAGATACGCAGTATTTT. As protein: CAITASGVTDTQYF. V usage is TRBV10-3 and J usage is TRBJ2-3, with 9 bases identical to TRBD2. V was clipped by 7 bases and J by 2 bases; unmatched bases: 4. This CDR3 comprises 14 residues. Looked up from germline, CDR1 is ENHRY and CDR2 is SYGVKD.

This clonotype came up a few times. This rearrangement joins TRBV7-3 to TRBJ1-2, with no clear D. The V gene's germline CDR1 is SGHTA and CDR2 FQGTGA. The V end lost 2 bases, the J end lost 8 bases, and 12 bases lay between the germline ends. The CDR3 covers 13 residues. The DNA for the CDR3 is TGTGCCAGCAGCTTAGTGGGGATTGGGGGCTACACCTTC. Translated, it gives CASSLVGIGGYTF.

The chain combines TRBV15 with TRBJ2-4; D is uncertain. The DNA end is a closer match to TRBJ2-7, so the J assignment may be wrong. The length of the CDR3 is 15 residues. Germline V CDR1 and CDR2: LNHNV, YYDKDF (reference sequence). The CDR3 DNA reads TGTGCCACCAGCACTGGGCCTCCCCCTTTCTACGAGCAGTACTTC. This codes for CATSTGPPPFYEQYF.

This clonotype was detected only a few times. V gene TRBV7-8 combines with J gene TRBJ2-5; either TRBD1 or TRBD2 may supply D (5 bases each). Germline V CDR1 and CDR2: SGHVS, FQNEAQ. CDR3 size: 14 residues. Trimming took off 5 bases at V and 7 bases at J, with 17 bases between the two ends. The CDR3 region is CASSPFPGDGTQYF. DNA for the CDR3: TGTGCCAGCAGCCCCTTTCCTGGGGACGGGACCCAGTACTTC.

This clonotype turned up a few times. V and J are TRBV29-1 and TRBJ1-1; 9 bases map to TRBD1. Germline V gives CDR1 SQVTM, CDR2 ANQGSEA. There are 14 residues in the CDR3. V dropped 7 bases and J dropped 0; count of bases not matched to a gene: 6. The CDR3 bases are TGCAGCGCAGGGGACAGGGAGGTGAACACTGAAGCTTTCTTT. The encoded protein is CSAGDREVNTEAFF.

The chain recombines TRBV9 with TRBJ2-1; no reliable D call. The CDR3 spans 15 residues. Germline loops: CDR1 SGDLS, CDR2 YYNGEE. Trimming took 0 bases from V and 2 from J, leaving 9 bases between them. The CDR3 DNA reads TGTGCCAGCAGCGTAGCTGGGGAAGCCTACAATGAGCAGTTCTTC. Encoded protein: CASSVAGEAYNEQFF.

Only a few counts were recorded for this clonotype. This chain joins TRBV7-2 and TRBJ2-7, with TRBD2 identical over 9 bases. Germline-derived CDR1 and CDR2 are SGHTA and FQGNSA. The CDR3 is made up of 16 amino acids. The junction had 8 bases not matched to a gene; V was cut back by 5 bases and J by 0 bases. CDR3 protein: CASSQDLAGSSYEQYF. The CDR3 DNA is TGTGCCAGCAGCCAAGACCTAGCGGGGAGCTCCTACGAGCAGTACTTC.

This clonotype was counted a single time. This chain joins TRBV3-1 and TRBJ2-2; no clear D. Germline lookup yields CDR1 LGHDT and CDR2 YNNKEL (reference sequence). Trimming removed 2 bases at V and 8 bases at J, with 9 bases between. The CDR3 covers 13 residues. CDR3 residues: CASSQTVGGELFF. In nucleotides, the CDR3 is TGTGCCAGCAGCCAAACAGTTGGGGGGGAGCTGTTTTTT.

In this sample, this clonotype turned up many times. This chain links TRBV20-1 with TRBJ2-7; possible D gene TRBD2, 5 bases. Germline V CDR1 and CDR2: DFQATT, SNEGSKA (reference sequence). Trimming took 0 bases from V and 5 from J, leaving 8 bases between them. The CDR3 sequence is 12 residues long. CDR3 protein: CSARDMGDEQYF. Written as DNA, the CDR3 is TGCAGTGCTAGAGATATGGGAGACGAGCAGTACTTC.